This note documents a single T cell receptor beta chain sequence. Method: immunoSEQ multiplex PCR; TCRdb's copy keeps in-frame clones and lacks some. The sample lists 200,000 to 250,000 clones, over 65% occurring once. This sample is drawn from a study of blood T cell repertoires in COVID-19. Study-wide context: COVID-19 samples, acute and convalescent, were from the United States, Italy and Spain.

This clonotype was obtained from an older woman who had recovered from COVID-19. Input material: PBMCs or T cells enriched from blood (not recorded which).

The CDR3 spells CASSLGGPNQPQHF. The DNA for the CDR3 is TGTGCCAGCAGCTTAGGAGGTCCCAATCAGCCCCAGCATTTT. The chain uses TRBV7-2 and TRBJ1-5; D ambiguous. Between the trimmed V and J ends, which lost 1 base and 3 bases, there was a span of 7 bases. Germline CDR1 and CDR2: SGHTA and FQGNSA. This CDR3 spans 14 amino acids.